Shown below are 29 T cell receptor beta chains from a single sample sequenced in a study of cytomegalovirus exposure and HLA in healthy donors. PCR employed 60 Vbeta and 13 Jbeta primers. Generated by immunoSEQ multiplex PCR, the TCRdb table keeps only in-frame clones and is missing some. Recorded here are around 57,000 clones; the top ten clones represent more than 9.5%. Sequencing was done on a sample of PBMCs. The source is a woman in her forties or fifties in good health and CMV-seropositive.

The gene calls are TRBV9 and TRBJ2-7; 7 nucleotides match TRBD2. CDR1 is SGDLS, CDR2 YYNGEE, per germline. J gave up 6 bases and V 0 bases, and 3 bases lay outside the gene matches. This CDR3 is built from 13 residues. The CDR3 here is CASSVGEGVEQYF. CDR3 nucleotides: TGTGCCAGCAGCGTAGGGGAGGGTGTCGAGCAGTACTTC.

The chain has TRBV18 and TRBJ1-5; D is perhaps TRBD1 (5 bases). Between the trimmed V and J ends, which lost 3 bases and 11 bases, there was a span of 20 bases. Per germline, CDR1 KGHSH and CDR2 LQKENI. The CDR3 is 15 residues long. The CDR3: CASSPGRQGPRSQHF. CDR3 nucleotides: TGTGCCAGCTCACCGGGGAGGCAGGGACCTAGGTCCCAGCATTTT.

The rearrangement links TRBV6-5 to TRBJ2-5; 8 bases are shared with TRBD2. The V segment lost 0 bases and the J segment 5 bases; nucleotides outside the gene matches: 8. Germline assignment: CDR1 MNHEY and CDR2 SVGAGI. The length of the CDR3 is 16 residues. The CDR3 nucleotides read TGTGCCAGCAGTTACTCGGCGGGGGGCGCCCAGGAGACCCAGTACTTC. Translated: CASSYSAGGAQETQYF.

The chain couples TRBV7-9 to TRBJ1-1; tentative D call: TRBD1 (5 bases). The ends were cut back, 5 bases at V and 4 bases at J, with 14 bases in the middle. The germline CDR1 and CDR2 sequences are SEHNR and FQNEAQ (reference sequence). The length of the CDR3 is 14 residues. The CDR3 nucleotides are TGTGCCAGCAGCCAGCTCTACGGGGGCACTGAAGCTTTCTTT. Translated, it gives CASSQLYGGTEAFF.

The chain uses TRBV7-2 and TRBJ2-7; 11 bases line up with TRBD2. Looked up from germline, CDR1 is SGHTA and CDR2 is FQGNSA. V lost 1 base and J lost 12; bases outside the gene matches: 8. This CDR3 has 14 residues. CDR3 DNA sequence: TGTGCCAGCAGCTTAGATCCTATAGCGGGGGGGAGGTACTTC. Protein sequence: CASSLDPIAGGRYF. The variable domain in full, with the rest retrieved from reference TRBV7-2 and TRBJ2-7, is GAGVSQSPSNKVTEKGKDVELRCDPISGHTALYWYRQSLGQGLEFLIYFQGNSAPDKSGLPSDRFSAERTGGSVSTLTIQRTQQEDSAVYLCASSLDPIAGGRYFGPGTRLTVT.

The chain has TRBV18 and TRBJ2-5; 9 bases map to TRBD1. The CDR3 sequence is 15 residues long. Germline V gene sequence: CDR1 KGHSH, CDR2 LQKENI. V lost 3 bases and J lost 5; bases outside the gene matches: 7. The CDR3 is CASSPGTGHRETQYF. For the CDR3, the DNA is TGTGCCAGCTCACCCGGGACAGGGCATCGGGAGACCCAGTACTTC.

V gene TRBV4-2 combines with J gene TRBJ2-3; D not certain. Deletions cut 0 bases from V and 2 bases from J, with 15 bases between. The CDR3 has 17 residues. Germline V CDR1 and CDR2: LGHNA, YNFKEQ. CDR3 bases: TGTGCCAGCAGCCAAGACGGCGGTAGTGGGTCCACAGATACGCAGTATTTT. It specifies CASSQDGGSGSTDTQYF.

The V and J genes are TRBV5-1 and TRBJ1-1, with 7 bases identical to TRBD1. Unmatched junction bases numbered 10, after V lost 4 bases and J lost 1 base. Germline CDR1 is SGHRS and CDR2 is YFSETQ. The CDR3 sequence is 16 residues long. The CDR3 reads CASSPPGSGGNTEAFF. CDR3 in DNA: TGCGCCAGCAGCCCCCCGGGGTCAGGGGGGAACACTGAAGCTTTCTTT.

V is TRBV5-5 and J is TRBJ2-4; 8 positions match TRBD1. Germline values: CDR1 SGHKS, CDR2 YYEKEE (reference sequence). This CDR3 comprises 14 residues. Trimming removed 4 bases from V and 10 bases from J; junction bases left unmatched: 10. CDR3 nucleotide sequence: TGTGCCAGCAGCCCCGGGACAGGCGCAGGGATTCAGTACTTC. Protein: CASSPGTGAGIQYF.

This sequence joins TRBV19 and TRBJ2-7, with D tentatively TRBD1 (6 bases). Germline V gene sequence: CDR1 LNHDA, CDR2 SQIVND (reference sequence). Trimming took 7 bases from V and 7 from J, leaving 17 bases between them. The CDR3 is 13 residues long. In nucleotides, the CDR3 is TGTGCCAGTAATGACGGCAGGGGATTGGAGCAGTACTTC. It encodes CASNDGRGLEQYF.

The J gene is TRBJ2-2, the V gene TRBV7-7, with 8 bases that match TRBD1. Looked up from germline, CDR1 is SSHAT and CDR2 is FNYEAQ (reference sequence). The CDR3 totals 14 residues. Unmatched junction bases numbered 2, after V lost 3 bases and J lost 5 bases. CDR3 DNA sequence: TGTGCCAGCAGCTTGACAGGGGTAACCGGGGAGCTGTTTTTT. Its protein is CASSLTGVTGELFF. Using reference TRBV7-7 and TRBJ2-2 for the parts outside the CDR3, the full variable domain is GAGVSQSPRYKVTKRGQDVTLRCDPISSHATLYWYQQALGQGPEFLTYFNYEAQPDKSGLPSDRFSAERPEGSISTLTIQRTEQRDSAMYRCASSLTGVTGELFFGEGSRLTVL.

V is TRBV7-2 and J is TRBJ2-7; the match to TRBD2 covers 7 bases. J was trimmed by 2 bases and V by 4 bases; bases with no gene match: 5. The CDR3 is 14 residues long. In germline, CDR1 is SGHTA, CDR2 FQGNSA. This CDR3 reads CASSSRGRAYEQYF. The CDR3, as DNA: TGTGCCAGCAGCTCCCGAGGGAGGGCCTACGAGCAGTACTTC.

The rearrangement links TRBV28 to TRBJ1-1; 11 bases are a match to TRBD1. The germline CDR1 and CDR2 sequences are MDHEN and SYDVKM. The CDR3 is 14 residues long. Losses at the gene ends were 3 bases for V and 4 bases for J; bases not matched to a gene: 1. The CDR3 sequence is CASSLGTGGTEAFF. CDR3 in DNA: TGTGCCAGCAGTTTGGGGACAGGGGGCACTGAAGCTTTCTTT.

This chain connects TRBV19 to TRBJ1-2; D is perhaps TRBD1 (5 bases). CDR1 is LNHDA and CDR2 is SQIVND in the germline V gene (reference sequence). The CDR3 has 15 amino acids. V lost 2 bases, J lost 3 bases, and 13 bases lay in between. The DNA for the CDR3 is TGTGCCAGTAGTATAAAGACAGCCTGGTACTATGGCTACACCTTC. Its translation is CASSIKTAWYYGYTF.

The chain uses TRBV5-8 and TRBJ2-3; tentatively, D is TRBD2 (6 bases). The germline V gene has CDR1 SGHTS and CDR2 YDEGEE. V lost 1 base and J lost 3, with 15 bases in between. The CDR3 has 16 residues. The chain's CDR3 is CASSLLGRGNTDTQYF. CDR3 coding DNA: TGTGCCAGCAGCTTGCTGGGGCGGGGTAATACAGATACGCAGTATTTT. Together with reference TRBV5-8 and TRBJ2-3, the CDR3 gives the full variable domain: EAGVTQSPTHLIKTRGQQATLRCSPISGHTSVYWYQQALGLGLQFLLWYDEGEERNRGNFPPRFSGRQFPNYSSELNVNALELEDSALYLCASSLLGRGNTDTQYFGPGTRLTVL.

The gene calls are TRBV7-2 and TRBJ1-2; unclear D gene. V lost 1 base, J lost 4 bases, and 13 bases lay in between. Germline V gene lookup returns CDR1 SGHTA and CDR2 FQGNSA. The CDR3 loop spans 15 amino acids. Written as DNA, the CDR3 is TGTGCCAGCAGCTTAGGATCCGAGGCTTTCTATGGCTACACCTTC. Protein: CASSLGSEAFYGYTF.

The chain uses TRBV6-6 and TRBJ1-3, with a tentative D call TRBD1 (6 bases). Germline CDR1 reads MNHNY; CDR2 reads SVGAGI (reference sequence). Trimming shortened V by 2 bases and J by 4 bases, and 12 bases separated the two germline ends. This CDR3 region has 15 residues. The CDR3 spells CASSYQQGSGNTIYF. The DNA for the CDR3 is TGTGCCAGCAGTTACCAACAGGGCTCCGGAAACACCATATATTTT.

The V call is TRBV6-1, the J call TRBJ1-3, with D hard to call. V lost 8 bases and J 0 bases, leaving 11 bases between the germline ends. The CDR3 runs to 14 residues. Germline V CDR1 and CDR2: MNHNS, SASEGT. CDR3 DNA: TGTGCCAGCGTCGTCAGTGACTCTGGAAACACCATATATTTT. It specifies CASVVSDSGNTIYF.

The chain carries TRBV5-1 and TRBJ2-7; 13 nucleotides match TRBD2. The germline V gene encodes CDR1 SGHRS and CDR2 YFSETQ. The CDR3 length is 14 residues. The V gene end was trimmed by 0 bases and the J gene end by 9 bases; junction bases not matched to a gene: 3. The DNA of the CDR3 is TGCGCCAGCAGCTTGGGGACTAGCGGGAGAGTGCAGTACTTC. This gives the protein CASSLGTSGRVQYF.

This chain uses TRBV18 with TRBJ2-3, with a possible D match to TRBD1 (5 bases). Trimming pared 2 bases from V and 4 bases from J, leaving 13 bases between. The CDR3 has 15 amino acids. CDR1 is KGHSH and CDR2 is LQKENI in the germline V gene. The CDR3 is CASSPGQSPPDTQYF. The CDR3, as DNA: TGTGCCAGCTCACCAGGACAAAGCCCCCCAGATACGCAGTATTTT.

The V call is TRBV5-1, the J call TRBJ1-2, with D hard to call. The germline V gene has CDR1 SGHRS and CDR2 YFSETQ. The V end was cut by 1 base, the J end by 0 bases, with 7 bases between. CDR3 size: 14 residues. DNA for the CDR3: TGCGCCAGCAGCTTGCGGGAGGCTAACTATGGCTACACCTTC. Translation: CASSLREANYGYTF.

V usage is TRBV7-9 and J usage is TRBJ2-2; 10 positions agree with TRBD2. The V and J ends lost 4 bases and 3 bases, in that order; junction bases with no gene match: 5. This CDR3 comprises 16 residues. From germline, CDR1 is SEHNR and CDR2 FQNEAQ (reference sequence). CDR3 loop: CASSSTSGEHTGELFF. For the CDR3, the DNA is TGTGCCAGCAGCTCTACTAGCGGGGAACACACCGGGGAGCTGTTTTTT. Complete variable domain (other parts from reference TRBV7-9 and TRBJ2-2): DTGVSQNPRHKITKRGQNVTFRCDPISEHNRLYWYRQTLGQGPEFLTYFQNEAQLEKSRLLSDRFSAERPKGSFSTLEIQRTEQGDSAMYLCASSSTSGEHTGELFFGEGSRLTVL.

V is TRBV18 and J is TRBJ2-5; a weak D match, TRBD1 (6 bases). The V end was cut by 2 bases, the J end by 5 bases, with 9 bases between. The CDR3 has 13 residues. Per the germline V gene, CDR1 is KGHSH and CDR2 is LQKENI. CDR3 nucleotides: TGTGCCAGCTCACCAGGGGGCATGGAGACCCAGTACTTC. Its translation: CASSPGGMETQYF.

CDR3: CASSPTGDEQYF. CDR3 in DNA: TGTGCCAGCTCACCTACAGGGGACGAGCAGTACTTC. The chain carries TRBV18 and TRBJ2-7, with 7 nucleotides matching TRBD1. The junction had 1 base not matched to a gene; V was cut back by 3 bases and J by 5 bases. The CDR3 is 12 residues long. The germline gives CDR1 KGHSH, CDR2 LQKENI. Looking up the rest from reference TRBV18 and TRBJ2-7 gives the full variable domain: NAGVMQNPRHLVRRRGQEARLRCSPMKGHSHVYWYRQLPEEGLKFMVYLQKENIIDESGMPKERFSAEFPKEGPSILRIQQVVRGDSAAYFCASSPTGDEQYFGPGTRLTVT.

The CDR3: CASSSGQAGQETQYF. The CDR3 DNA follows: TGTGCCAGCAGCTCGGGACAGGCAGGTCAAGAGACCCAGTACTTC. The chain has TRBV5-5 and TRBJ2-5, with 8 positions matching TRBD1. CDR1 is SGHKS and CDR2 is YYEKEE in the germline V gene (reference sequence). The CDR3 has 15 amino acids. Trimming cost V 3 bases and J 2 bases; bases outside gene matches: 6.

The V and J genes are TRBV7-9 and TRBJ2-7; 7 nucleotides agree with TRBD1. Germline trimming cut 3 bases from V and 4 bases from J; bases unmatched to any gene: 6. Per the germline V gene, CDR1 is SEHNR and CDR2 is FQNEAQ (reference sequence). The CDR3 is 14 amino acids. The CDR3 sequence is CASSLTGSRYEQYF. CDR3 sequence (DNA): TGTGCCAGCAGCTTGACAGGGAGTAGGTACGAGCAGTACTTC.

About this clone itself: The sample holds other DNA sequences that translate to the same CDR3. The genes are TRBV5-4 and TRBJ2-7; 9 nucleotides agree with TRBD1. CDR3 length: 14 amino acids. J lost 4 bases, V lost 3 bases, and 5 bases had no gene match. Germline CDR1 and CDR2: SGHNT and YYREEE (reference sequence). Written as DNA, the CDR3 is TGTGCCAGCAGCTCGAACAGGGGGCTGTACGAGCAGTACTTC. This codes for CASSSNRGLYEQYF.

As regards this clone: One end of the junction does not line up with germline, which may come from a read error. V is TRBV18 and J is TRBJ2-1; D ambiguous. The CDR3 contains 15 residues. Germline loops: CDR1 KGHSH, CDR2 LQKENI. The CDR3 DNA reads TGTGCCAGCTCACCACGGAGTAGCTCCGACAATGAGCAGTTCTTC. Translating it yields CASSPRSSSDNEQFF.

The V gene is TRBV5-1, the J gene TRBJ1-1; D is perhaps TRBD1 (5 bases). Germline assignment: CDR1 SGHRS and CDR2 YFSETQ. V was cut by 0 bases and J by 7 bases, with 13 bases left in between. The CDR3 is 14 residues long. The CDR3 protein is CASSLGGGDFEAFF. Written as DNA, the CDR3 is TGCGCCAGCAGCTTGGGGGGCGGGGATTTTGAAGCTTTCTTT.